The clone carrying this T cell receptor (beta chain) was counted at least ten times. No antigen is known for it. The data were taken from a study of human T cells and chemical hapten exposure. Turning to the study itself: How much TCR each sample yielded varied, mostly because pooled library volumes differed slightly.

In the library, unique molecular identifiers were attached to individual cDNA molecules. TCRdb analysed the RACE reads with MiXCR anew, one entry per CDR3 protein. Among 71,000 or so distinct CDR3 sequences listed, roughly 9.8% were seen once. The CDR3 length is 14 residues. The germline CDR1 and CDR2 sequences are LGHDT and YNNKEL (reference sequence). V gave up 9 bases and J gave up 8 bases; unmatched junction bases: 7. Points from the study as a whole: Among expanded TCRs, significantly more large CDR3 similarity clusters formed than among controls.

Time point given: patch test 1, 2 weeks after DPC sensitization. The treatment was: therapeutic diphenylcyclopropenone sensitization with weekly scalp DPC. This chain uses TRBV3-1 with TRBJ1-6; TRBD1 agrees at 10 bases. The sample here was whole blood, taken in connection with sensitization to the hapten diphenylcyclopropenone (DPC). The TCR originated in a woman between 40 and 50 years old with alopecia areata. Some clones in this sample may be carry-over from other donors' samples. CDR3 sequence: CASTPGQGYSPLHF. DNA of the CDR3: TGTGCCAGTACCCCGGGACAGGGGTATTCACCCCTCCACTTT.